This T cell receptor (beta chain) appears in the sequencing data of a study of T cell changes during pregnancy in multiple sclerosis (dated by TCRdb to the late 2010s). Background on the whole study: In women with multiple sclerosis, the researchers looked at how the T cell repertoire shifted as pregnancy progressed.

Worth noting for this clone: What antigen it recognizes has not been identified. Base-call qualities are not available, and no considerably larger clone is one nucleotide away.

Library construction relied on the immunoSEQ multiplex PCR assay. TCRdb provides this immuneACCESS table in a form limited to in-frame rearrangements. Some clones are lacking; in checked studies, under half of them reflect an unresolved V gene, and why the rest are absent is not known. Recorded for this sample are about 40,000 clones; approximately 91% of them occurred a single time. Together, the top ten hold about 0.43% of the sample. The germline V and J ends show losses of 8 bases and 3 bases respectively, and no gene match explains 3 bases of the junction. From the germline V gene, CDR1 is KGHSH and CDR2 is LQKENI. The CDR3 has 13 amino acids, counting the end cysteine and phenylalanine. The read is trimmed to its CDR3 DNA, 39 bases read in frame from base 1.

The V gene is TRBV18 and the J gene is TRBJ1-3; TRBD1 agrees with 8 junctional bases. The origin of this receptor is a female donor in good health, enrolled as a control in a pregnancy study. Sequences were derived from CD4+ T cells from peripheral blood mononuclear cells, sampled in the third trimester of pregnancy. In nucleotide form, the sequence is TGTGCCAGCCCAGGGGGCCTTGGAAACACCATATATTTT. Translated, this is CASPGGLGNTIYF.